The clone carrying this T cell receptor beta chain was counted once. This entry is derived from a study of blood T cell repertoires in COVID-19. Study-wide background: There were acute and convalescent COVID-19 samples, and they came from the United States, Italy and Spain. Sources were T cells, B-cell-depleted T cells, or PBMCs; the material itself was cDNA or gDNA.

The V gene's germline CDR1 is MNHEY and CDR2 SVGAGI. The CDR3 runs 13 residues. Trimming shortened V by 5 bases and J by 4 bases, and 11 bases separated the two germline ends. As handled by the study authors: Amplification of reference gene primers provided the estimated nucleated cell counts. Here immunoSEQ multiplex PCR was the method, and the copy in TCRdb shows in-frame clones only, minus some. That table gives V, J and clone size, and the DNA gave D and trimming. The sample carries about 95,000 clones, roughly 80% recorded once. The specimen sequenced was peripheral blood. The chain joins TRBV6-5 to TRBJ1-1; no reliable D call. The clonotype was recovered from a man at least 80 years old with active or convalescent COVID-19. In DNA form, the CDR3 reads TGTGCCAGCAGTATGACCTGGGCCACTGAAGCTTTCTTT. It encodes CASSMTWATEAFF.